These 7 T cell receptor beta chains originate from one sample sequenced in a study of TIL therapy for anti-PD-1-resistant metastatic lung cancer. This sample's time point: pre-treatment sample, taken before nivolumab and TIL therapy. This was the immunoSEQ v3 assay. TCRdb's copy holds only in-frame clones and misses some; the assay was immunoSEQ multiplex PCR. The sample includes more than 55,000 clones, about 81% seen only once; the top ten take nearly 3%. Sequenced material: blood, taken at baseline. The receptors come from a person between 25 and 79 years old with non-small cell lung cancer.

The V call is TRBV3-1 (or the pseudogene TRBV3-2), the J call TRBJ2-3; TRBD2 aligns across 8 bases. CDR1 and CDR2 (germline): LGHDT, YNNKEL (reference sequence). The CDR3 covers 16 residues. Germline trimming cut 0 bases from V and 3 bases from J; bases unmatched to any gene: 5. The CDR3 spells CASSQDQAGETDTQYF. In DNA, the CDR3 is TGTGCCAGCAGCCAAGACCAAGCGGGGGAAACAGATACGCAGTATTTT.

The chain combines TRBV7-9 with TRBJ1-5, with no clear D. CDR1 and CDR2 (germline): SEHNR, FQNEAQ (reference sequence). Trimming cost V 2 bases and J 1 base, with 6 bases left between them. The length of the CDR3 is 14 residues. CDR3 amino acids: CASSLTGSNQPQHF. The DNA of the CDR3 is TGTGCCAGCAGCTTAACTGGGAGCAATCAGCCCCAGCATTTT.

A few counts support this clone. The V call is TRBV28, the J call TRBJ1-5; D remains unclear. Germline CDR1 is MDHEN and CDR2 is SYDVKM. The length of the CDR3 is 17 residues. V was cut by 2 bases and J by 5 bases, with 19 bases left in between. Written as DNA, the CDR3 is TGTGCCAGCAGTTTAACGTCGGGAGGGTCGTTCGATCAGCCCCAGCATTTT. Translated: CASSLTSGGSFDQPQHF. The variable domain in full, completed from reference TRBV28 and TRBJ1-5, reads DVKVTQSSRYLVKRTGEKVFLECVQDMDHENMFWYRQDPGLGLRLIYFSYDVKMKEKGDIPEGYSVSREKKERFSLILESASTNQTSMYLCASSLTSGGSFDQPQHFGDGTRLSIL.

This clone was detected only a few times. The chain carries TRBV28 and TRBJ2-7; 7 bases fit TRBD1. Germline CDR1 and CDR2: MDHEN and SYDVKM. V lost 4 bases, J lost 2 bases, and 8 bases stayed unmatched. The CDR3 length is 15 residues. The CDR3 DNA is TGTGCCAGCAGTTCCTCCCGACAGGGTGCCTACGAGCAGTACTTC. Its translation: CASSSSRQGAYEQYF. Using reference TRBV28 and TRBJ2-7 for the parts outside the CDR3, the full variable domain is DVKVTQSSRYLVKRTGEKVFLECVQDMDHENMFWYRQDPGLGLRLIYFSYDVKMKEKGDIPEGYSVSREKKERFSLILESASTNQTSMYLCASSSSRQGAYEQYFGPGTRLTVT.

This clone has a single count. The DNA of the CDR3 is TGCGCCAGCACGAGCGGGAGGCGGCAGTTCTTC. The encoded protein is CASTSGRRQFF. The chain links TRBV10-1 to TRBJ2-1, with 9 bases aligning to TRBD2. The CDR3 extends over 11 amino acids. Germline V gene lookup returns CDR1 WNHNN and CDR2 SYGVQD (reference sequence). Trimming took 7 bases from V and 12 from J; bases not matched to a gene: 4.

This clone was detected a few times. This chain joins TRBV19 and TRBJ2-1; TRBD2 agrees at 9 bases. The CDR3 length is 15 residues. Looked up from germline, CDR1 is LNHDA and CDR2 is SQIVND (reference sequence). V was pared by 4 bases and J by 6 bases, with 7 bases of the junction left unmatched. CDR3 region: CASSNIAGGRNEQFF. The CDR3 DNA reads as TGTGCCAGTAGTAATATTGCGGGGGGGCGCAATGAGCAGTTCTTC.

The rearrangement joins TRBV4-3 to TRBJ2-7; 10 bases line up with TRBD2. This CDR3 has 20 residues. V lost 1 base to trimming and J lost 4 bases; unmatched junction nucleotides: 19. The V gene's germline CDR1 is LGHNA and CDR2 YSLEER. CDR3 coding DNA: TGCGCCAGCAGCCAAGTCTACGTGATCGGAGCGGGAGGGCCTAGATACGAGCAGTACTTC. Its translation: CASSQVYVIGAGGPRYEQYF.